This TCR beta chain emerged from a study of technical replicates of blood from four donors. V trimming: 9 bases; J trimming: 4 bases; junction bases outside the gene matches: 5. Germline CDR1 LNHNV, CDR2 YYDKDF (reference sequence). The CDR3 totals 13 residues. Method: immunoSEQ multiplex PCR; TCRdb's copy keeps in-frame clones and lacks some. This table holds some 74,000 clones, 95% to 98% found once. This receptor was obtained from a human donor in good health. Sequences were obtained from T cells isolated from PBMCs. The rearrangement uses TRBV15 and TRBJ2-3; 9 bases agree with TRBD1. In DNA, the CDR3 is TGTGCCACAGGACAGGGGATCCCAGATACGCAGTATTTT. Encoded protein: CATGQGIPDTQYF.